This entry lists 20 T cell receptor beta chains sequenced from one sample in a study of post-analysis software for immune sequencing data. Study-wide results and limits: Elevated frequency relative to controls characterized 4 or 5 TRBV segments in patients, TRBV5-6, TRBV5-1 and TRBV20-1 among them.

These TCRs' antigens remain unknown. The authors incorporated unique molecular identifiers into the TCR beta cDNA libraries. TCRdb reprocessed the PCR reads with MiXCR, giving one entry per CDR3 protein. The table has about 770,000 distinct CDR3 sequences, 40% to 55% seen once. The material sequenced was blood. These receptors came from a girl between 5 and 17 years old with multiple sclerosis.

J is TRBJ2-1 and V is TRBV29-1, with TRBD2 identical over 9 bases. Germline V gene sequence: CDR1 SQVTM, CDR2 ANQGSEA. This CDR3 is 16 amino acids long. V shed 2 bases and J 8 bases; nucleotides not matched to a gene: 13. As DNA, the CDR3 is TGCAGCGTTGAAATCTGGCGGGAGGGCCTGGGAGATGAGCAGTTCTTC. Its translation is CSVEIWREGLGDEQFF.

The chain joins TRBV7-2 to TRBJ1-2, with unresolved D. Trimming removed 5 bases at V and 8 bases at J, with 24 bases between. In germline, CDR1 is SGHTA, CDR2 FQGNSA. CDR3 length: 16 amino acids. The CDR3 region is CASSPSIDAGLWGYTF. In DNA form, the CDR3 reads TGTGCCAGCAGCCCTTCCATAGATGCCGGTCTATGGGGCTACACCTTC.

The chain employs TRBV20-1 and TRBJ2-3; D gene ambiguous. Germline CDR1 is DFQATT and CDR2 is SNEGSKA (reference sequence). The CDR3 consists of 14 residues. Here the CDR3 DNA reads TGCAATCCCATAGGACCACCTGTTCTGGATACGCAGTATTTT. The encoded protein is CNPIGPPVLDTQYF.

The J gene is TRBJ2-1, the V gene TRBV20-1, with 13 bases that match TRBD2. Germline V lookup: CDR1 DFQATT, CDR2 SNEGSKA (reference sequence). The CDR3 spans 14 residues. V shed 2 bases and J 8 bases; nucleotides not matched to a gene: 3. CDR3 sequence reads: CSARSTSGRDEQFF. CDR3 coding DNA: TGCAGTGCTAGATCCACTAGCGGGAGGGATGAGCAGTTCTTC.

The V and J genes are TRBV12-5 and TRBJ2-7; 9 nucleotides agree with TRBD1. Germline lookup yields CDR1 LGHNT and CDR2 FRNRAP. CDR3 size: 17 residues. The V gene end was trimmed by 1 base and the J gene end by 3 bases; junction bases not matched to a gene: 10. The CDR3, as DNA: TGTGCTAGTGGTTTGGGCCTAACAAGACAGGGGGACTACGAGCAGTACTTC. As protein: CASGLGLTRQGDYEQYF.

This clonotype was seen repeatedly, ten times or more. The CDR3 region is CASSPEEDSRMDNYGYTF. The CDR3 DNA sequence: TGCGCCAGCAGCCCAGAGGAGGACAGTCGGATGGATAACTATGGCTACACCTTC. The chain employs TRBV4-1 and TRBJ1-2; possibly TRBD1 for D (6 bases). CDR1 is MGHRA, CDR2 YSYEKL, per germline. V shed 4 bases and J shed 1 base, with 22 bases lying between them. This CDR3 is built from 18 residues.

The J gene is TRBJ2-1, the V gene TRBV9, with TRBD2 matching over 11 bases. CDR3 length: 15 residues. Germline CDR1 reads SGDLS; CDR2 reads YYNGEE. V shed 3 bases and J 5 bases; nucleotides not matched to a gene: 4. For the CDR3, the DNA is TGTGCCAGCAGCGCAGTAGCGGGAGGGAACAATGAGCAGTTCTTC. Translated: CASSAVAGGNNEQFF.

The chain combines TRBV5-5 with TRBJ2-3; 9 bases fit TRBD1. The V gene end was trimmed by 6 bases and the J gene end by 4 bases; junction bases not matched to a gene: 6. CDR3 length: 14 amino acids. Looked up from germline, CDR1 is SGHKS and CDR2 is YYEKEE (reference sequence). CDR3 residues: CASTLQGAADTQYF. The CDR3 region has the DNA TGTGCCAGCACCTTACAGGGGGCAGCAGATACGCAGTATTTT.

The rearrangement uses TRBV7-2 and TRBJ2-7; 10 bases align to TRBD2. Trimming removed 6 bases from V and 10 bases from J; junction bases left unmatched: 12. CDR1 is SGHTA and CDR2 is FQGNSA in the germline V gene. The CDR3 contains 14 residues. In DNA form, the CDR3 reads TGTGCCAGCAGATCCACTAGCGGGAACGCACGACAGTACTTC. The encoded protein is CASRSTSGNARQYF. The variable domain in full, completed from reference TRBV7-2 and TRBJ2-7, reads GAGVSQSPSNKVTEKGKDVELRCDPISGHTALYWYRQSLGQGLEFLIYFQGNSAPDKSGLPSDRFSAERTGGSVSTLTIQRTQQEDSAVYLCASRSTSGNARQYFGPGTRLTVT.

The chain carries TRBV28 and TRBJ1-2; D is possibly TRBD1 (6 bases). This CDR3 region has 13 residues. With 5 bases removed from V and 4 bases from J, the gap between germline ends came to 11 bases. CDR1 MDHEN and CDR2 SYDVKM come from the germline V gene. The CDR3 region is CASSNTGFYGYTF. For the CDR3, the DNA is TGTGCCAGCAGTAATACAGGGTTCTATGGCTACACCTTC.

This clonotype was observed many times. The chain uses TRBV7-2 and TRBJ2-7; D gene ambiguous. V was trimmed by 1 base and J by 3 bases, leaving 13 bases between them. The germline V gene has CDR1 SGHTA and CDR2 FQGNSA. This CDR3 has 15 residues. The CDR3 region has the DNA TGTGCCAGCAGCTTAGTGTCGTCGCCAGACTACGAGCAGTACTTC. Translation gives CASSLVSSPDYEQYF.

This chain joins TRBV10-3 and TRBJ2-1; the match to TRBD2 covers 7 bases. The trim removed 11 bases at V and 6 bases at J, leaving 4 bases unmatched. The length of the CDR3 is 11 residues. Germline V lookup: CDR1 ENHRY, CDR2 SYGVKD. The CDR3 region is CALRTSNEQFF. In nucleotides, the CDR3 is TGTGCCTTACGGACTAGCAATGAGCAGTTCTTC.

The V gene is TRBV11-3, the J gene TRBJ2-1, with 13 bases fitting TRBD2. The ends lost 0 bases at V and 2 bases at J; junction bases unmatched: 4. This CDR3 contains 18 residues. From germline, CDR1 is SGHNT and CDR2 YENEEA. CDR3 sequence: CASSLDSLAGGTYNEQFF. The CDR3 bases are TGTGCCAGCAGCTTAGACTCACTAGCGGGAGGGACCTACAATGAGCAGTTCTTC.

V gene TRBV29-1 combines with J gene TRBJ1-4; D remains unclear. In germline, CDR1 is SQVTM, CDR2 ANQGSEA. This CDR3 has 14 residues. V was shortened by 6 bases and J by 4 bases, with 15 bases between the two germline ends. The CDR3 loop reads CSVGSPNGNEKLFF. The CDR3 DNA sequence: TGCAGCGTCGGATCCCCCAATGGTAATGAAAAACTGTTTTTT. Using reference TRBV29-1 and TRBJ1-4 for the parts outside the CDR3, the full variable domain is SAVISQKPSRDICQRGTSLTIQCQVDSQVTMMFWYRQQPGQSLTLIATANQGSEATYESGFVIDKFPISRPNLTFSTLTVSNMSPEDSSIYLCSVGSPNGNEKLFFGSGTQLSVL.

In its sample, this clonotype was seen once. The chain has TRBV29-1 and TRBJ2-4; 7 bases map to TRBD2. V dropped 3 bases and J dropped 13; count of bases not matched to a gene: 12. This CDR3 region has 13 residues. Germline CDR1 SQVTM, CDR2 ANQGSEA. Written as DNA, the CDR3 is TGCAGCGTTGATTTCTCGGGAGGTGGGGAGCAGTACTTC. Translated, it gives CSVDFSGGGEQYF.

This clonotype occurred a few times. The chain is built from TRBV6-2 or TRBV6-3 and TRBJ2-5; D is uncertain. CDR1 is MNHEY, CDR2 SVGEGT, per germline. Trimming removed 6 bases from V and 2 bases from J, with 16 bases in between. The CDR3 spans 15 residues. The CDR3 nucleotides are TGTGCCAGCAGACCGCCTTCCCCACTTCAAGAGACCCAGTACTTC. Amino acids: CASRPPSPLQETQYF.

DNA of the CDR3: TGTGCCAGCAGTCTAAGGGGGTCCCTAGCGGGAGGTTCGTACAATGAGCAGTTCTTC. Its protein product is CASSLRGSLAGGSYNEQFF. The chain combines TRBV12-3 or TRBV12-4 with TRBJ2-1, with 11 nucleotides matching TRBD2. This CDR3 has 19 amino acids. The J segment lost 4 bases and the V segment lost 5 bases, leaving 16 bases of the junction unmatched.

The rearrangement links TRBV6-6 to TRBJ1-5; D gene uncertain. The CDR3 sequence is 13 residues long. Germline V gene lookup returns CDR1 MNHNY and CDR2 SVGAGI (reference sequence). Trimming took 5 bases from V and 3 from J, leaving 8 bases between them. Here the CDR3 reads CASSPYTNQPQHF. Written as DNA, the CDR3 is TGTGCCAGCAGTCCATACACCAATCAGCCCCAGCATTTT.

The rearrangement uses TRBV20-1 and TRBJ2-5; 8 nucleotides line up with TRBD1. V lost 2 bases to trimming and J lost 4 bases; unmatched junction nucleotides: 3. Germline CDR1 is DFQATT and CDR2 is SNEGSKA (reference sequence). The CDR3 contains 13 residues. In nucleotides, the CDR3 is TGCAGTGCTAGATTCAGGGGGCGAGAGACCCAGTACTTC. It is translated as CSARFRGRETQYF.

The gene calls are TRBV11-2 and TRBJ2-5; 7 positions match TRBD1. The germline gives CDR1 SGHAT, CDR2 FQNNGV. The trim removed 7 bases at V and 5 bases at J, leaving 16 bases unmatched. This CDR3 region has 16 residues. The CDR3 nucleotides are TGTGCCAGCACCCGAACCCTAGGGGGCGGGTACGAGACCCAGTACTTC. Translation gives CASTRTLGGGYETQYF. Drawing the rest from reference TRBV11-2 and TRBJ2-5, the complete variable domain is EAGVAQSPRYKIIEKRQSVAFWCNPISGHATLYWYQQILGQGPKLLIQFQNNGVVDDSQLPKDRFSAERLKGVDSTLKIQPAKLEDSAVYLCASTRTLGGGYETQYFGPGTRLLVL.